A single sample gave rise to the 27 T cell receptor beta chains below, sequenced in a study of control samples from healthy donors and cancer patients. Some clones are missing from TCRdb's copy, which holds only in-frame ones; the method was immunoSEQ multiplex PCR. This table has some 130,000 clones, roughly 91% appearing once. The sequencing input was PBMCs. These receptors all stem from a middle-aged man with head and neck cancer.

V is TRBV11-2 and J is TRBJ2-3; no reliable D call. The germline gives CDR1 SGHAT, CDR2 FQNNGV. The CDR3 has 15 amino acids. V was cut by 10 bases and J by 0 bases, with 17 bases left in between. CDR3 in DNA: TGTGCCACCAGACTGTTTCATACTAGCACAGATACGCAGTATTTT. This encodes CATRLFHTSTDTQYF.

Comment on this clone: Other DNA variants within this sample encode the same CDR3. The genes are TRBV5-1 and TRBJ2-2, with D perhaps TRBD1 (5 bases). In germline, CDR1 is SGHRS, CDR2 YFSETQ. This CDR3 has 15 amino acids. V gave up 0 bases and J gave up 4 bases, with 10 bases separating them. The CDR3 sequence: CASSLGQGGTGELFF. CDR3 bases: TGCGCCAGCAGCTTGGGGCAGGGCGGCACCGGGGAGCTGTTTTTT.

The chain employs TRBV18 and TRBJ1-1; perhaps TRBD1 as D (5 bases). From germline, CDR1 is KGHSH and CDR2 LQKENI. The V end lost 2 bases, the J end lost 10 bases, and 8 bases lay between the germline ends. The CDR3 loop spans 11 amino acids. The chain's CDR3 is CASSPGAGAFF. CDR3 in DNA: TGTGCCAGCTCACCAGGGGCGGGAGCTTTCTTT.

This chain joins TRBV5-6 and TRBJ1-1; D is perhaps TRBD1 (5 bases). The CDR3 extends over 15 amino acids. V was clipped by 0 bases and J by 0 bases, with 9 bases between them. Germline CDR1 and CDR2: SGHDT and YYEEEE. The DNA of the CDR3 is TGTGCCAGCAGCTTGGTTCCAGGGCTGAACACTGAAGCTTTCTTT. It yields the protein CASSLVPGLNTEAFF.

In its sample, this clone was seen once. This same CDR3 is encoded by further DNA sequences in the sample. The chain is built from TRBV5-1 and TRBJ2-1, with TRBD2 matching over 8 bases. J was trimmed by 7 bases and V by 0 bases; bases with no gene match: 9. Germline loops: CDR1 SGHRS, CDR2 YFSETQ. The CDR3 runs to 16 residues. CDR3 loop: CASSLGGAGALNEQFF. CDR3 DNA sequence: TGCGCCAGCAGCTTGGGGGGAGCGGGGGCCCTGAATGAGCAGTTCTTC.

The CDR3 DNA sequence: TGTGCCAGCAGCCCTAGCAGAGCGCACAGCATAGGTCGACTGTTTTTT. Translating it yields CASSPSRAHSIGRLFF. The chain employs TRBV7-9 and TRBJ1-4, with D uncertain. This CDR3 region has 16 residues. Looked up from germline, CDR1 is SEHNR and CDR2 is FQNEAQ (reference sequence). Trimming left V 5 bases short and J 13 bases short, with 26 bases between.

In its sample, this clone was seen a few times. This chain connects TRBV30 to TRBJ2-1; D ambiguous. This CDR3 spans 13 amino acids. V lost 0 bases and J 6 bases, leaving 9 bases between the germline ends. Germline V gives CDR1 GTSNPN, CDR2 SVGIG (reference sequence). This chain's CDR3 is CAWSVMAFNEQFF. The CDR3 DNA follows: TGTGCCTGGAGTGTAATGGCTTTCAATGAGCAGTTCTTC.

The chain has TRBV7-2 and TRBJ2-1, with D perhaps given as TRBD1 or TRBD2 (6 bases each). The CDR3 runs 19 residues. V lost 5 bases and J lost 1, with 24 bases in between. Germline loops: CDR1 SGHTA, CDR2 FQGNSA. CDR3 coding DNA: TGTGCCAGCAGCAGGGGGGCGCGGCAGGTTCCAATTTCCTACAATGAGCAGTTCTTC. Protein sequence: CASSRGARQVPISYNEQFF.

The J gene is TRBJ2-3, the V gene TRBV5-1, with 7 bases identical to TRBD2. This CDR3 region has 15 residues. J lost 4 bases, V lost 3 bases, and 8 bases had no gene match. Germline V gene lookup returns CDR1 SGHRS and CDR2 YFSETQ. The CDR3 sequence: CASSSVFGGSDTQYF. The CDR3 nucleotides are TGCGCCAGCAGCTCAGTATTCGGGGGGTCAGATACGCAGTATTTT. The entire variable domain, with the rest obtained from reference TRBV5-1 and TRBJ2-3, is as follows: KAGVTQTPRYLIKTRGQQVTLSCSPISGHRSVSWYQQTPGQGLQFLFEYFSETQRNKGNFPGRFSGRQFSNSRSEMNVSTLELGDSALYLCASSSVFGGSDTQYFGPGTRLTVL.

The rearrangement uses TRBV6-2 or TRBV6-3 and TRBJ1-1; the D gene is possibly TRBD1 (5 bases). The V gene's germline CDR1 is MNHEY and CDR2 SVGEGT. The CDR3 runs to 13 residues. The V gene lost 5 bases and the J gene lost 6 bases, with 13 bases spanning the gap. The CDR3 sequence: CASSDGGGSEAFF. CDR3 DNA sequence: TGTGCCAGCAGTGACGGCGGGGGGTCTGAAGCTTTCTTT.

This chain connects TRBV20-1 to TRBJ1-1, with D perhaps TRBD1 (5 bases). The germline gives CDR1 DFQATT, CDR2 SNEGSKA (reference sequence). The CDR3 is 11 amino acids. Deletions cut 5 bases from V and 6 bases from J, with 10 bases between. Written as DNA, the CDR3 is TGCAGTGCTTGGGACTCCCCTGAAGCTTTCTTT. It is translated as CSAWDSPEAFF.

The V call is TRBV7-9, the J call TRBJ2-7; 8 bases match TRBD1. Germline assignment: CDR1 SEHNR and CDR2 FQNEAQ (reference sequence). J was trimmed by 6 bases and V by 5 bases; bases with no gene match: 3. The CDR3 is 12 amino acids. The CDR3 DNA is TGTGCCAGCAGCGGGACAGGCGGCGAGCAGTACTTC. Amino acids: CASSGTGGEQYF.

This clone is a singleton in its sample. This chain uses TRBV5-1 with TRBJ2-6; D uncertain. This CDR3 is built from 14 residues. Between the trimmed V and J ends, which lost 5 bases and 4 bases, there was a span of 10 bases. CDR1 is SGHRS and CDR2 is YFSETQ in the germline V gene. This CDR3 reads CASSPRRGANVLTF. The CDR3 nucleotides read TGCGCCAGCAGTCCACGACGGGGGGCCAACGTCCTGACTTTC.

CDR3 DNA: TGTGCCAGTAGGCGACTAGCGGGGGGGACCGGGGAGCTGTTTTTT. Protein product: CASRRLAGGTGELFF. The rearrangement uses TRBV19 and TRBJ2-2, with 14 positions matching TRBD2. The ends lost 6 bases at V and 5 bases at J; junction bases unmatched: 2. The CDR3 totals 15 residues. Germline V gene data show CDR1 as LNHDA and CDR2 as SQIVND (reference sequence).

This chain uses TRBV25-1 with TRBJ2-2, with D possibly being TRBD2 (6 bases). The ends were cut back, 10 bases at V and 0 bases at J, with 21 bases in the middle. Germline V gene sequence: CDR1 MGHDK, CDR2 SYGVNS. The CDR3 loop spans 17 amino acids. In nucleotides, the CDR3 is TGTGCCACCAGGATGGAAGGGCGGGGTACGAACACCGGGGAGCTGTTTTTT. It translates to CATRMEGRGTNTGELFF.

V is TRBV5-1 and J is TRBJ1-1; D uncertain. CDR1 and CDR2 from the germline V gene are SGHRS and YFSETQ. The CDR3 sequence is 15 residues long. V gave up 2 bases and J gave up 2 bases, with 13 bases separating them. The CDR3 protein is CASSFRGGPNTEAFF. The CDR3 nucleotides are TGCGCCAGCAGCTTTAGAGGAGGCCCAAACACTGAAGCTTTCTTT.

CDR3 loop: CASSTRPWRRGPTDTQYF. CDR3 bases: TGTGCCAGCAGCACCCGGCCGTGGAGGCGGGGGCCCACAGATACGCAGTATTTT. V and J are TRBV13 and TRBJ2-3, with D perhaps matching TRBD2 (7 bases). Trimming left V 5 bases short and J 2 bases short, with 23 bases between. The germline V gene has CDR1 PRHDT and CDR2 FYEKMQ (reference sequence). This CDR3 contains 18 residues.

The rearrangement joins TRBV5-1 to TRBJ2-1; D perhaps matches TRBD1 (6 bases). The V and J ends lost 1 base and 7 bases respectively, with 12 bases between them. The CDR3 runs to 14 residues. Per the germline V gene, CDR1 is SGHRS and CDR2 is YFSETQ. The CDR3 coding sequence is TGCGCCAGCAGCTTGCCAGGGGTGAGGAATGAGCAGTTCTTC. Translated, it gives CASSLPGVRNEQFF.

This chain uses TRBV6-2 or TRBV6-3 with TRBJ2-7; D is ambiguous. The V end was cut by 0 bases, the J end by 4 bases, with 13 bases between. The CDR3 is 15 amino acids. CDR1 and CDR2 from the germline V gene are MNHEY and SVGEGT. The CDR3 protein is CASSYSGPRWYEQYF. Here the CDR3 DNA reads TGTGCCAGCAGTTACTCCGGACCGAGGTGGTACGAGCAGTACTTC.

The CDR3 protein is CASSQEDTGELFF. The CDR3 region has the DNA TGCGCCAGCAGCCAAGAGGACACCGGGGAGCTGTTTTTT. The chain links TRBV4-1 to TRBJ2-2; unclear D gene. With 0 bases removed from V and 3 bases from J, the gap between germline ends came to 2 bases. The CDR3 extends over 13 amino acids. Germline lookup yields CDR1 MGHRA and CDR2 YSYEKL.

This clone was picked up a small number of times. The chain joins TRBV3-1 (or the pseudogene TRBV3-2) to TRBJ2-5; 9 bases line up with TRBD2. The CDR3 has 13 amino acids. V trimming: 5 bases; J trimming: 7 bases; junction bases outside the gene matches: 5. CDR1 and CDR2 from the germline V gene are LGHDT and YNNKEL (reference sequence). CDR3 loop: CASSVRGGGTQYF. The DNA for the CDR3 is TGTGCCAGCAGCGTGCGGGGGGGCGGGACCCAGTACTTC.

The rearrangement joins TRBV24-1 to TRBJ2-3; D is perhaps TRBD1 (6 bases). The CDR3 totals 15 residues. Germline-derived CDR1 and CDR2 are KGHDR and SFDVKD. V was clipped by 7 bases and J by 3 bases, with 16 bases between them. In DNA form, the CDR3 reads TGTGCCACCAGCCCAGGGGACGGCGGGACAGATACGCAGTATTTT. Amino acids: CATSPGDGGTDTQYF.

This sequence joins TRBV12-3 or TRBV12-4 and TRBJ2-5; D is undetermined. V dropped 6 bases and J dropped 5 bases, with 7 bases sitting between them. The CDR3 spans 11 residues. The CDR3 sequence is CASSPAETQYF. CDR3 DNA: TGTGCCAGCAGCCCCGCGGAGACCCAGTACTTC.

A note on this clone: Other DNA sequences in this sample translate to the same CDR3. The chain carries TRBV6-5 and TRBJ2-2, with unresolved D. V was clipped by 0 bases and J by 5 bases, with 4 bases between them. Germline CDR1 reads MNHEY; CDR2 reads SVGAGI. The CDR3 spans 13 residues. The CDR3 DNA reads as TGTGCCAGCAGTTACTCGACAACCGGGGAGCTGTTTTTT. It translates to CASSYSTTGELFF.

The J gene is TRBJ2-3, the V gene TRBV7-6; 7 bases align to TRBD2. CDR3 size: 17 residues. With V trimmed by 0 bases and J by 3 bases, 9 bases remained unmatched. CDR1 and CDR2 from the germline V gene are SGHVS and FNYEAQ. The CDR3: CASSLAAERGGTDTQYF. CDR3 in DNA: TGTGCCAGCAGCTTAGCCGCTGAGCGCGGGGGAACAGATACGCAGTATTTT.

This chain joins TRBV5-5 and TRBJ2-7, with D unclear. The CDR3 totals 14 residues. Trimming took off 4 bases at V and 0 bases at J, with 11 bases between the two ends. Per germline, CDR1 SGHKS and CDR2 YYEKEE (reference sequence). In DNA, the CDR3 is TGTGCCAGCAGCAGGGCTAGTAGCTCCTACGAGCAGTACTTC. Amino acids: CASSRASSSYEQYF.

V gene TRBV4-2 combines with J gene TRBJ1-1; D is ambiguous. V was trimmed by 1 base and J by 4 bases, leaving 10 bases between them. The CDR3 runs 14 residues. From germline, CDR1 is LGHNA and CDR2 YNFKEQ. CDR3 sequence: CASSQASGFTEAFF. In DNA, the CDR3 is TGTGCCAGCAGCCAAGCTTCCGGGTTCACTGAAGCTTTCTTT.